These 5 T cell receptor beta chains share one sample of origin, sequenced in a study of T cells in localized non-small cell lung cancer. Profiled with immunoSEQ multiplex PCR; TCRdb holds only in-frame clones, not every one. The sample contains about 48,000 clones, approximately 80% of which appear only once. Sequencing was performed on peripheral blood, taken before any cancer treatment. The receptors derive from a man aged 40-75 years with stage I squamous cell lung carcinoma.

The chain links TRBV6-1 to TRBJ1-1, with D tentatively TRBD1 (6 bases). The CDR3 is 13 amino acids. The V end was cut by 6 bases, the J end by 7 bases, with 15 bases between. Germline V gene lookup returns CDR1 MNHNS and CDR2 SASEGT. CDR3 sequence reads: CASSQVGGYEAFF. The CDR3 DNA follows: TGTGCCAGCAGCCAAGTAGGGGGTTATGAAGCTTTCTTT.

The rearrangement uses TRBV5-1 and TRBJ2-2; D uncertain. Germline CDR1 and CDR2: SGHRS and YFSETQ. Between the trimmed V and J ends, which lost 4 bases and 2 bases, there was a span of 9 bases. This CDR3 region has 14 residues. The CDR3 DNA is TGCGCCAGCAGCCAGACACTAAACACCGGGGAGCTGTTTTTT. Translating gives CASSQTLNTGELFF.

The V call is TRBV2, the J call TRBJ1-2, with 12 bases identical to TRBD1. Germline lookup yields CDR1 SNHLY and CDR2 FYNNEI. The ends lost 6 bases at V and 6 bases at J; junction bases unmatched: 11. This CDR3 is 16 amino acids long. The chain's CDR3 is CASSRGQGAISDGYTF. DNA of the CDR3: TGTGCCAGCAGCAGGGGACAGGGGGCGATTTCGGATGGCTACACCTTC.

CDR3 DNA: TGTGCCAGTAGGCCGGGGACAGGGGATGAGGGTGAGCAGTTCTTC. Its translation is CASRPGTGDEGEQFF. The chain recombines TRBV19 with TRBJ2-1; TRBD1 aligns across 10 bases. Looked up from germline, CDR1 is LNHDA and CDR2 is SQIVND (reference sequence). V shed 6 bases, J shed 9 bases, and the junction held 11 bases outside the gene matches. CDR3 length: 15 residues.

The rearrangement joins TRBV10-3 to TRBJ2-7, with D perhaps being TRBD1 or TRBD2 (5 bases each). V gave up 6 bases and J gave up 6 bases, with 18 bases separating them. This CDR3 has 14 amino acids. From germline, CDR1 is ENHRY and CDR2 SYGVKD. The CDR3: CAISPWDLPAEQYF. CDR3 nucleotides: TGTGCCATCAGCCCATGGGACCTGCCGGCCGAGCAGTACTTC.